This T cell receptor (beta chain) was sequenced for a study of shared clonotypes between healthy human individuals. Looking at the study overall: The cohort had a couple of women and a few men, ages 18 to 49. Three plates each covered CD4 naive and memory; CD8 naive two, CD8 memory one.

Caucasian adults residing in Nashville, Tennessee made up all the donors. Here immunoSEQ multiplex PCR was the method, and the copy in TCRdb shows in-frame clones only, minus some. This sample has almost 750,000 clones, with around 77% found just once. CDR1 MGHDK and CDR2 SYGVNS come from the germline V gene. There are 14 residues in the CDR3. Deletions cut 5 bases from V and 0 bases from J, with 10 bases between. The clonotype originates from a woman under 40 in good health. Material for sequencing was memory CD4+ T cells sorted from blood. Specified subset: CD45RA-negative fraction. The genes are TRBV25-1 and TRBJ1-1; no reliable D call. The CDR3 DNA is TGTGCCAGCAGTCCAGCCGTGATGAACACTGAAGCTTTCTTT. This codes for CASSPAVMNTEAFF.